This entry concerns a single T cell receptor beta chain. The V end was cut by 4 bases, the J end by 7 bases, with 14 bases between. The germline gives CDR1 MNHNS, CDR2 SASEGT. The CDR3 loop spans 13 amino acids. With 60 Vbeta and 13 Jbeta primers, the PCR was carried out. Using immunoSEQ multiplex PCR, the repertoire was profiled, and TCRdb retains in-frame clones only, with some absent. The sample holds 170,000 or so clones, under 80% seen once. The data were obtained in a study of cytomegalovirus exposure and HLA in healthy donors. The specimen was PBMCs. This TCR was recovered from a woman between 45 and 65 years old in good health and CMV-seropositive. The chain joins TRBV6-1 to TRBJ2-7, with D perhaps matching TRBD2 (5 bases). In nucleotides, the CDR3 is TGTGCCAGCAGTGGAGGCAGGACGGGAGAGCAGTACTTC. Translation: CASSGGRTGEQYF.